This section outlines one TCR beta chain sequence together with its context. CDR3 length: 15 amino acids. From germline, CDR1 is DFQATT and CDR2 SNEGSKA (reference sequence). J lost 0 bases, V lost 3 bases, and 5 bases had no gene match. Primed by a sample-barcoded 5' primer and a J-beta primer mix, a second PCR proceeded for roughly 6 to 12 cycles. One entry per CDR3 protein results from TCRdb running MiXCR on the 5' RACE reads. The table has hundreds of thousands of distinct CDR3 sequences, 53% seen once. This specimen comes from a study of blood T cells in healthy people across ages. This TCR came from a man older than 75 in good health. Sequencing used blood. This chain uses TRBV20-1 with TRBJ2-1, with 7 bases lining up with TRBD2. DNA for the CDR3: TGCAGTGCTAGCCTAGCGGCACACTCCTACAATGAGCAGTTCTTC. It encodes CSASLAAHSYNEQFF.